This entry features one T cell receptor beta chain sequence. Its antigen remains unidentified. The input lacks base qualities; no much larger clone sits a single base away. The CDR3 holds 15 amino acids from the cysteine to the phenylalanine. Only the CDR3 region is kept as DNA, spanning 45 bases read in frame from base 1. The V end gives up 4 bases and the J end 6 bases, leaving 6 bases in the junction not matched to a gene. Sequences KGHSH (CDR1) and LQKENI (CDR2) are obtained from the germline V gene. The data are from a study of blood T cell repertoires in COVID-19 (TCRdb year 2020). For context, the study as a whole: Samples covering the acute and convalescent phases of COVID-19 were provided by collaborators in the United States, Italy and Spain. The material from the prospective study consisted of cDNA or gDNA derived from T cells, B-cell-depleted T cells, or PBMCs. The dataset comprised deeply sampled blood TCRbeta repertoires from subjects exposed to, actively infected with, or recovered from COVID-19. The repertoires were released in a freely available public database intended as a resource for research on the immune response to SARS-CoV-2. The samples were drawn from two sources: the first 160 participants of the ongoing ImmuneRACE study, and 950 to 1,500 subjects contributed by 6 global collaborators. A de-identified subject ID, COVID-19 status, age in years and sex were almost always included in the sample metadata. HLA class I and class II types, where available, came from metadata supplied by the sample provider rather than from assay-based typing.

Each collaborating institution followed its own protocols to collect whole blood in K2EDTA tubes. For TCRbeta analysis, collaborators shipped samples as frozen whole blood, isolated PBMCs, or DNA extracted from either of those sample types. The study at large found these results: How much clinical and demographic metadata was included differed by source and by participant, and the metadata was provided uncurated.

The immunoSEQ Assay, a bias-controlled multiplex PCR, was used to amplify TCRbeta CDR3 regions from genomic DNA. In the original analysis: The number of nucleated cells in each sample was estimated by amplification of reference gene primers within the assay. To quantify the absolute abundance of each unique TCRbeta CDR3 rearrangement, sequence reads were collapsed and filtered. Productive Simpson clonality was computed per sample as the square root of Simpson's diversity index over productive rearrangements. TCRdb re-hosts the immuneACCESS table, in-frame sequences only. Its copies lack some clones; in the studies checked, an unresolved V gene accounts for under half of them, and the cause for the rest is not known. V and J calls and clone size follow that table, whereas D and trimming were derived from the DNA. Within this sample are roughly 150,000 clones, with roughly 80% of them counted one time only. The ten largest account for under 10% of the sample.

Here the chain combines TRBV18 and TRBJ2-2, with TRBD1 matching 9 junction bases. The clonotype originates from a man aged 50 to 60 with active or convalescent COVID-19. The sequenced sample consisted of peripheral blood. CDR3 sequence: CASSRPGQGSGELFF. The DNA sequence is given as TGTGCCAGCTCACGACCGGGACAGGGTTCCGGGGAGCTGTTTTTT.